The 2 T cell receptor beta chains in this list originate from one sample, sequenced in a study of T-cell memory formation after mild COVID-19. TCRdb fed the 5' RACE reads into MiXCR, producing one record per CDR3 protein. There are around 320,000 distinct CDR3 sequences in the sample; around 19% occur only once, and approximately 21% lies in the top ten. Specimen: PBMCs or a T cell subset sorted from them (not recorded which). These receptors all stem from a man aged 18 to 30 who had mild COVID-19 (a few samples of this study predate the infection). Cell type and time point are not known.

V usage is TRBV7-8 and J usage is TRBJ2-1; TRBD2 matches at 8 bases. Germline V gene lookup returns CDR1 SGHVS and CDR2 FQNEAQ. The CDR3 runs to 16 residues. Losses at the gene ends were 5 bases for V and 5 bases for J; bases not matched to a gene: 11. CDR3 nucleotides: TGTGCCAGCAGCCCCGGCGGGCGGGGGGCAAACAATGAGCAGTTCTTC. Translated, it gives CASSPGGRGANNEQFF.

This clonotype was recorded at least ten times. CDR3 amino acids: CASSSTVNTEAFF. DNA for the CDR3: TGTGCCAGCAGCTCGACCGTGAACACTGAAGCTTTCTTT. The chain is built from TRBV5-6 and TRBJ1-1, with unresolved D. CDR1 SGHDT and CDR2 YYEEEE come from the germline V gene. The CDR3 runs to 13 residues. V lost 3 bases, J lost 0 bases, and 6 bases lay in between.